The 26 T cell receptor beta chains below come from one sample, sequenced in a study of CD8 T cells in Susac syndrome. An amount of RNA that ranged from about 0.45 to 1 ug was reverse transcribed with random hexamers. TCRdb analysed the immunoSEQ multiplex PCR reads with MiXCR anew, one entry per CDR3 protein. The repertoire holds approximately 120,000 distinct CDR3 sequences, with around 95% as singletons. The specimen sequenced was CD4+ T cells from PBMCs. The receptors were sampled from a human donor in good health.

This chain uses TRBV5-4 with TRBJ2-3; a possible D gene is TRBD2 (5 bases). CDR3 length: 15 amino acids. The germline V gene has CDR1 SGHNT and CDR2 YYREEE (reference sequence). V was trimmed by 4 bases and J by 11 bases, leaving 23 bases between them. The CDR3 coding sequence is TGTGCCAGCAGCCTCGGGCCCCCGGGAATTAATAGGCAGTATTTT. Its protein is CASSLGPPGINRQYF.

The chain recombines TRBV5-1 with TRBJ1-3, with 10 bases matching TRBD1. Germline CDR1 reads SGHRS; CDR2 reads YFSETQ. The CDR3 totals 17 residues. The ends lost 4 bases at V and 4 bases at J; junction bases unmatched: 11. CDR3 DNA sequence: TGCGCCAGCAGCCCCGGCCGGACAGGGGGAGGAGGAAACACCATATATTTT. Its protein product is CASSPGRTGGGGNTIYF. Full variable domain (missing parts from reference TRBV5-1 and TRBJ1-3): KAGVTQTPRYLIKTRGQQVTLSCSPISGHRSVSWYQQTPGQGLQFLFEYFSETQRNKGNFPGRFSGRQFSNSRSEMNVSTLELGDSALYLCASSPGRTGGGGNTIYFGEGSWLTVV.

This rearrangement joins TRBV12-3 or TRBV12-4 to TRBJ2-2; the D is unclear. CDR3 length equals 13 residues. V was shortened by 5 bases and J by 4 bases, with 8 bases between the two germline ends. In DNA form, the CDR3 reads TGTGCCAGCAGTACCGAGGCCACCGGGGAGCTGTTTTTT. It is translated as CASSTEATGELFF.

The chain joins TRBV3-1 to TRBJ2-1; TRBD2 aligns across 13 bases. CDR1 is LGHDT, CDR2 YNNKEL, per germline (reference sequence). The CDR3 has 17 amino acids. V was pared by 1 base and J by 3 bases, with 3 bases of the junction left unmatched. The DNA of the CDR3 is TGTGCCAGCAGCCAAGCCGGACTAGCGGGAGTCTACAATGAGCAGTTCTTC. This sequence encodes CASSQAGLAGVYNEQFF.

The J gene is TRBJ1-6, the V gene TRBV25-1, with D possibly TRBD1 on 6 matching bases. The V end lost 3 bases, the J end lost 7 bases, and 16 bases lay between the germline ends. Germline CDR1 reads MGHDK; CDR2 reads SYGVNS. The CDR3 spans 16 residues. This CDR3 reads CASSESLIGGNSPLHF. The CDR3 nucleotides read TGTGCCAGCAGTGAGTCCCTGATCGGGGGCAATTCACCCCTCCACTTT.

The gene calls are TRBV29-1 and TRBJ1-5; TRBD1 matches at 7 bases. V trimming: 4 bases; J trimming: 3 bases; junction bases outside the gene matches: 3. This CDR3 has 13 amino acids. The germline CDR1 and CDR2 sequences are SQVTM and ANQGSEA. The CDR3 region has the DNA TGCAGCGTTGGGACAGGCGACAATCAGCCCCAGCATTTT. This translates into CSVGTGDNQPQHF. The entire variable domain, with the rest obtained from reference TRBV29-1 and TRBJ1-5, is as follows: SAVISQKPSRDICQRGTSLTIQCQVDSQVTMMFWYRQQPGQSLTLIATANQGSEATYESGFVIDKFPISRPNLTFSTLTVSNMSPEDSSIYLCSVGTGDNQPQHFGDGTRLSIL.

The chain couples TRBV5-4 to TRBJ2-2; D is perhaps TRBD2 (6 bases). The CDR3 length is 15 residues. Germline V gene lookup returns CDR1 SGHNT and CDR2 YYREEE (reference sequence). V lost 4 bases to trimming and J lost 3 bases, with 13 bases between them. CDR3 in amino acids: CASSAGLQDTGELFF. The CDR3, as DNA: TGTGCCAGCAGCGCGGGGCTTCAGGACACCGGGGAGCTGTTTTTT.

The V and J genes are TRBV15 and TRBJ1-6; D remains ambiguous. Trimming stripped 0 bases from V and 8 bases from J, with 5 bases between. This CDR3 has 13 residues. Per the germline V gene, CDR1 is LNHNV and CDR2 is YYDKDF (reference sequence). The CDR3, as DNA: TGTGCCACCAGCAGAGATTTCGATTCACCCCTCCACTTT. It encodes CATSRDFDSPLHF.

This chain joins TRBV30 and TRBJ2-2, with TRBD1 identical over 10 bases. Per the germline V gene, CDR1 is GTSNPN and CDR2 is SVGIG (reference sequence). V gave up 8 bases and J gave up 6 bases; unmatched junction bases: 3. There are 12 residues in the CDR3. The CDR3 DNA reads as TGTGCCGGAGGACAGGGGGCCGGGGAGCTGTTTTTT. Protein sequence: CAGGQGAGELFF.

The chain recombines TRBV6-6 with TRBJ2-7, with TRBD1 as a possible D gene (5 bases). This CDR3 region has 14 residues. The V end lost 4 bases, the J end lost 0 bases, and 10 bases lay between the germline ends. Germline lookup yields CDR1 MNHNY and CDR2 SVGAGI (reference sequence). The DNA for the CDR3 is TGTGCCAGCAGTTTTACAGGAAACTCCTACGAGCAGTACTTC. This translates into CASSFTGNSYEQYF.

The gene calls are TRBV29-1 and TRBJ1-1; D possibly corresponds to TRBD1 (5 bases). The V end was cut by 4 bases, the J end by 3 bases, with 12 bases between. The germline V gene encodes CDR1 SQVTM and CDR2 ANQGSEA. This CDR3 has 13 residues. In DNA, the CDR3 is TGCAGCGTTGCCTCTCTCAGGGACACTGAAGCTTTCTTT. This encodes CSVASLRDTEAFF.

The chain uses TRBV12-3 or TRBV12-4 and TRBJ2-7, with 11 bases identical to TRBD2. The V and J ends lost 6 bases and 6 bases, in that order; junction bases with no gene match: 16. This CDR3 contains 17 residues. CDR3 in DNA: TGTGCCAGCAGCCCAGGAATGGGTAGCGGGAGGGGATTCGAGCAGTACTTC. This encodes CASSPGMGSGRGFEQYF.

V and J are TRBV6-2 or TRBV6-3 and TRBJ1-2; tentative D call: TRBD1 (6 bases). The CDR3 runs to 12 residues. Germline CDR1 and CDR2: MNHEY and SVGEGT. V dropped 8 bases and J dropped 2 bases, with 9 bases sitting between them. The CDR3 DNA is TGTGCCAGCGGGGACAAAAACTATGGCTACACCTTC. It translates to CASGDKNYGYTF.

V and J are TRBV6-2 or TRBV6-3 and TRBJ2-7; tentative D call: TRBD2 (8 bases). The CDR3 is 15 residues long. V shed 6 bases and J shed 2 bases, with 17 bases lying between them. Germline V lookup: CDR1 MNHEY, CDR2 SVGEGT. CDR3 residues: CASRPGGTEAYEQYF. The CDR3 coding sequence is TGTGCCAGCAGGCCGGGGGGGACAGAAGCCTACGAGCAGTACTTC.

The chain is built from TRBV7-2 and TRBJ1-1; D is perhaps TRBD1 (5 bases). V lost 2 bases and J lost 4, with 14 bases in between. The CDR3 is made up of 15 amino acids. In germline, CDR1 is SGHTA, CDR2 FQGNSA. CDR3: CASSLQGRGGTEAFF. The DNA of the CDR3 is TGTGCCAGCAGCTTACAGGGAAGGGGAGGCACTGAAGCTTTCTTT.

The chain links TRBV6-5 to TRBJ2-2; D is undetermined. The CDR3 length is 12 residues. CDR1 and CDR2 from the germline V gene are MNHEY and SVGAGI. V was trimmed by 6 bases and J by 7 bases, leaving 9 bases between them. CDR3 loop: CASSPEVGELFF. CDR3 DNA: TGTGCCAGCAGCCCCGAAGTCGGGGAGCTGTTTTTT.

The CDR3 loop is CASSLLGVKTTNEKLFF. CDR3 nucleotides: TGTGCCAGCAGTTTATTGGGAGTCAAAACAACTAATGAAAAACTGTTTTTT. The chain employs TRBV28 and TRBJ1-4; D call uncertain. CDR3 length: 17 amino acids. V was cut by 1 base and J by 0 bases, with 12 bases left in between. From germline, CDR1 is MDHEN and CDR2 SYDVKM.

The rearrangement joins TRBV28 to TRBJ2-7, with a weak D call TRBD2 (6 bases). The CDR3 length is 15 residues. In germline, CDR1 is MDHEN, CDR2 SYDVKM. V lost 6 bases, J lost 3 bases, and 18 bases lay in between. CDR3 residues: CASRLGTPGFYEQYF. The CDR3 region has the DNA TGTGCCAGCAGGCTCGGGACTCCTGGATTCTACGAGCAGTACTTC.

The chain is built from TRBV9 and TRBJ2-3; D unresolved. The germline gives CDR1 SGDLS, CDR2 YYNGEE. The CDR3 contains 14 residues. V lost 7 bases and J 2 bases, leaving 14 bases between the germline ends. The CDR3 sequence: CASCTGYPTDTQYF. CDR3 sequence (DNA): TGTGCCAGCTGTACCGGGTACCCCACAGATACGCAGTATTTT.

The rearrangement joins TRBV18 to TRBJ2-7; weak D call: TRBD2 (6 bases). The germline V gene encodes CDR1 KGHSH and CDR2 LQKENI. Trimming took off 5 bases at V and 4 bases at J, with 15 bases between the two ends. The CDR3 spans 14 residues. The CDR3 loop is CASSGGVQGYEQYF. CDR3 DNA sequence: TGTGCCAGCTCAGGAGGGGTTCAGGGTTACGAGCAGTACTTC. Looking up the rest from reference TRBV18 and TRBJ2-7 gives the full variable domain: NAGVMQNPRHLVRRRGQEARLRCSPMKGHSHVYWYRQLPEEGLKFMVYLQKENIIDESGMPKERFSAEFPKEGPSILRIQQVVRGDSAAYFCASSGGVQGYEQYFGPGTRLTVT.

The chain uses TRBV29-1 and TRBJ2-2; 8 bases match TRBD2. The V segment lost 1 base and the J segment 4 bases; nucleotides outside the gene matches: 11. The CDR3 has 17 residues. Germline lookup yields CDR1 SQVTM and CDR2 ANQGSEA. As DNA, the CDR3 is TGCAGCGTTGAAGGGGGGTTGGAAAGCGGGAGCACCGGGGAGCTGTTTTTT. Its translation: CSVEGGLESGSTGELFF.

V is TRBV4-2 and J is TRBJ1-4, with 9 bases lining up with TRBD1. Germline V gene sequence: CDR1 LGHNA, CDR2 YNFKEQ. The CDR3 length is 15 residues. V lost 5 bases to trimming and J lost 2 bases; unmatched junction nucleotides: 3. The CDR3 spells CASSSTGGTNEKLFF. CDR3 nucleotide sequence: TGTGCCAGCAGCTCTACAGGGGGCACTAATGAAAAACTGTTTTTT.

This clonotype was counted a single time. The CDR3 reads CATKAGQAYEQYF. The CDR3 DNA sequence: TGTGCCACCAAGGCGGGACAAGCCTACGAGCAGTACTTC. V gene TRBV13 combines with J gene TRBJ2-7; perhaps D is TRBD1 or TRBD2 (6 bases each). CDR1 PRHDT and CDR2 FYEKMQ come from the germline V gene (reference sequence). The V end was cut by 10 bases, the J end by 2 bases, with 15 bases between. The CDR3 has 13 residues. Full variable domain (rest looked up from reference TRBV13 and TRBJ2-7): AAGVIQSPRHLIKEKRETATLKCYPIPRHDTVYWYQQGPGQDPQFLISFYEKMQSDKGSIPDRFSAQQFSDYHSELNMSSLELGDSALYFCATKAGQAYEQYFGPGTRLTVT.

The chain joins TRBV7-9 to TRBJ2-7; no reliable D call. V gave up 2 bases and J gave up 2 bases, with 7 bases separating them. The CDR3 is 13 amino acids. The germline gives CDR1 SEHNR, CDR2 FQNEAQ (reference sequence). CDR3 region: CASSLQEAYEQYF. The CDR3 DNA reads TGTGCCAGCAGCTTACAAGAGGCCTACGAGCAGTACTTC.

The chain recombines TRBV4-3 with TRBJ2-1; 14 nucleotides agree with TRBD2. The CDR3 sequence is 16 residues long. Germline V CDR1 and CDR2: LGHNA, YSLEER. The junction had 4 bases not matched to a gene; V was cut back by 3 bases and J by 6 bases. Here the CDR3 DNA reads TGCGCCAGCAGCCATAGACTAGCGGGAGGGCCCAATGAGCAGTTCTTC. This translates into CASSHRLAGGPNEQFF.

This clonotype was counted a single time. The chain joins TRBV20-1 to TRBJ1-5, with D perhaps TRBD1 (6 bases). V lost 3 bases and J 5 bases, leaving 11 bases between the germline ends. This CDR3 region has 13 residues. Germline V CDR1 and CDR2: DFQATT, SNEGSKA (reference sequence). The CDR3 loop reads CSASVGADQPQHF. CDR3 DNA: TGCAGTGCTAGTGTGGGGGCGGATCAGCCCCAGCATTTT.